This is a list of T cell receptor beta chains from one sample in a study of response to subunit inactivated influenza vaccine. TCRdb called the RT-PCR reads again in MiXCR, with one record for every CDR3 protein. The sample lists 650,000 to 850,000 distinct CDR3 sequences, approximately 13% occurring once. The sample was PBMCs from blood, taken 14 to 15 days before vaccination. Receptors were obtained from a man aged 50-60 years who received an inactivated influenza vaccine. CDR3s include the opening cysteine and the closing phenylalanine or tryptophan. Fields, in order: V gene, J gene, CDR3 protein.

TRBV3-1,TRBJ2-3,CASSPGQVDTQYF
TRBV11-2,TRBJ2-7,CASSLDRSSGGRYEQYF
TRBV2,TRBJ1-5,CASMRQDNQPQHF
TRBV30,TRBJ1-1,CAWSPQGDTEAFF
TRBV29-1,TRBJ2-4,CSVEVLAGTGRDIQYF
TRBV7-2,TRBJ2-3,CASSWLQGAGDTQYF
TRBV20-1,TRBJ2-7,CSARDGAGVSEQYF
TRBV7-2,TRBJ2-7,CASSPAGTGGIYEQYF
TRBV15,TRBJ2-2,CATSRDLGGAGELFF
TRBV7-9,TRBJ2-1,CASSPPSGLAGGFEQFF
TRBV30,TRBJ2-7,CAWSRLAASYEQYF
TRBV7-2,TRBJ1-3,CASSPRRSSGNTIYF
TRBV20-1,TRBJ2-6,CSAQGTNVLTF
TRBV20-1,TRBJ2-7,CSASFTGTLYEQYF
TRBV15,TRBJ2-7,CATSREGMGSSYEQYF
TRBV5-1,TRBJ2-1,CASSWGQDNEQFF
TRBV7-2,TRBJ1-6,CASSERRRYSYNSPLHF
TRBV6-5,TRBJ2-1,CARSYLGVPAPDNEQFF
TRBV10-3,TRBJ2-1,CAISGAGQGYNEQFF
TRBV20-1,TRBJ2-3,CSAARGLARTDTQYF
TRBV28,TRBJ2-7,CASSLIISGASSYEQYF
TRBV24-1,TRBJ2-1,CATSEVTASSYNEQFF
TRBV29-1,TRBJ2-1,CSVRQGREGYNEQFF
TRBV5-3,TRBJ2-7,CARGLVGLYEQYF
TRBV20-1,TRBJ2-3,CSAPSPGGTDTQYF
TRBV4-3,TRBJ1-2,CASSQDASLLGYTF
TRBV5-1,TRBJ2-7,CASSLVGGYSGEQYF
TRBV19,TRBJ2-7,CASSVLTGDYEQYF
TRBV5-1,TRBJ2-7,CASSPAEGLSREQYF